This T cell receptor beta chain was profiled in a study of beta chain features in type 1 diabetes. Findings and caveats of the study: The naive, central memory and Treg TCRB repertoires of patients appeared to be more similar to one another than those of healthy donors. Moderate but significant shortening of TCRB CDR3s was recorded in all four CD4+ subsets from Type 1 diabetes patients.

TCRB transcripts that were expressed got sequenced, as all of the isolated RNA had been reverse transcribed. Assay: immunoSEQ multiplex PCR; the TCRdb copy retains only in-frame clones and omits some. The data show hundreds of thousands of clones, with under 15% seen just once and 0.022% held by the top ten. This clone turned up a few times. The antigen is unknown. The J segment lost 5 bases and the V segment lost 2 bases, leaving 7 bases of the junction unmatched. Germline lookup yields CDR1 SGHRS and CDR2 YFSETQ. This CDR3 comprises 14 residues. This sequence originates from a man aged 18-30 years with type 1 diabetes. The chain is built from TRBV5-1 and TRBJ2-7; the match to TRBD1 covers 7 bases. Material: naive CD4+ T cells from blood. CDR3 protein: CASSFDRAKNEQYF. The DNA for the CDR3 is TGCGCCAGCAGCTTCGACAGGGCTAAAAACGAGCAGTACTTC.